A single sample gave rise to the 17 T cell receptor beta chains below, sequenced in a study of T cell clones after liver transplantation. Repertoires were generated with immunoSEQ multiplex PCR, while TCRdb's copy carries only in-frame clones and drops some. In the table there are 40,000 to 55,000 clones, about 86% of which are singletons. Sequencing used CD4+ T cells from blood, obtained 24 months after liver transplant. The receptors come from a human patient who received a liver transplant. The graft donor may account for some of the T cells.

The J gene is TRBJ1-2, the V gene TRBV2, with D tentatively TRBD1 (6 bases). V was cut by 8 bases and J by 4 bases, with 14 bases left in between. Germline-derived CDR1 and CDR2 are SNHLY and FYNNEI. The CDR3 totals 13 residues. This chain's CDR3 is CASRFRGSYGYTF. For the CDR3, the DNA is TGTGCCAGCCGCTTCAGGGGTTCCTATGGCTACACCTTC.

The V and J genes are TRBV10-1 and TRBJ2-4; D perhaps matches TRBD2 (5 bases). V lost 3 bases, J lost 2 bases, and 8 bases lay in between. Germline V gives CDR1 WNHNN, CDR2 SYGVQD (reference sequence). This CDR3 contains 14 residues. The CDR3 DNA reads TGCGCCAGCAGTGAAGGAGGAACCAAAAACATTCAGTACTTC. This codes for CASSEGGTKNIQYF.

The gene calls are TRBV28 and TRBJ1-5; D uncertain. CDR3 length: 13 amino acids. CDR1 is MDHEN and CDR2 is SYDVKM in the germline V gene. Between the trimmed V and J ends, which lost 1 base and 4 bases, there was a span of 5 bases. The CDR3 protein is CASSLLGNQPQHF. The CDR3 nucleotides are TGTGCCAGCAGTTTATTAGGGAATCAGCCCCAGCATTTT. Looking up the rest from reference TRBV28 and TRBJ1-5 gives the full variable domain: DVKVTQSSRYLVKRTGEKVFLECVQDMDHENMFWYRQDPGLGLRLIYFSYDVKMKEKGDIPEGYSVSREKKERFSLILESASTNQTSMYLCASSLLGNQPQHFGDGTRLSIL.

The chain is built from TRBV10-1 and TRBJ1-3; D perhaps matches TRBD1 (6 bases). V dropped 11 bases and J dropped 7 bases, with 15 bases sitting between them. The CDR3 has 12 amino acids. Germline assignment: CDR1 WNHNN and CDR2 SYGVQD (reference sequence). The CDR3 reads CAPQGMWNTIYF. CDR3 in DNA: TGCGCCCCCCAGGGGATGTGGAACACCATATATTTT.

The chain couples TRBV19 to TRBJ1-2; 10 bases are shared with TRBD1. The CDR3 is 15 amino acids. Per germline, CDR1 LNHDA and CDR2 SQIVND (reference sequence). J was trimmed by 7 bases and V by 9 bases; bases with no gene match: 14. CDR3 protein: CASTRNPDRGPGYTF. For the CDR3, the DNA is TGTGCCAGCACGCGCAACCCAGACAGGGGGCCTGGCTACACCTTC.

This rearrangement joins TRBV28 to TRBJ1-3; D not certain. The CDR3 totals 13 residues. V was shortened by 5 bases and J by 7 bases, with 12 bases between the two germline ends. Germline loops: CDR1 MDHEN, CDR2 SYDVKM. In DNA, the CDR3 is TGTGCCAGCAGTGTCCGGGCCGGTAACACCATATATTTT. Residues: CASSVRAGNTIYF.

The chain couples TRBV28 to TRBJ2-6, with TRBD2 matching 11 bases. CDR3 length: 19 residues. Germline V lookup: CDR1 MDHEN, CDR2 SYDVKM. Trimming at V came to 2 bases and at J to 0 bases, leaving 6 bases not matched to a gene. The CDR3 sequence: CASSLPGLAGRSGANVLTF. The DNA for the CDR3 is TGTGCCAGCAGTTTACCCGGACTAGCGGGCCGCTCTGGGGCCAACGTCCTGACTTTC.

The rearrangement links TRBV19 to TRBJ1-5, with D perhaps matching TRBD1 (5 bases). The CDR3 runs to 14 residues. Trimming stripped 7 bases from V and 5 bases from J, with 15 bases between. Germline assignment: CDR1 LNHDA and CDR2 SQIVND (reference sequence). This chain's CDR3 is CASKVGQNYQPQHF. CDR3 nucleotides: TGTGCCAGTAAGGTGGGGCAGAATTATCAGCCCCAGCATTTT.

The chain couples TRBV18 to TRBJ2-1, with a tentative D call TRBD1 (6 bases). The CDR3 runs to 15 residues. The germline V and J ends were trimmed by 3 bases and 6 bases, with 15 bases remaining between them. Germline assignment: CDR1 KGHSH and CDR2 LQKENI. The CDR3 coding sequence is TGTGCCAGCTCACCCAAACAGGGCGGCGCCAATGAGCAGTTCTTC. It is translated as CASSPKQGGANEQFF.

The V gene is TRBV4-1, the J gene TRBJ2-5; D is tentatively TRBD1 or TRBD2 (5 bases each). V lost 3 bases to trimming and J lost 5 bases, with 19 bases between them. The length of the CDR3 is 16 residues. Germline V gene lookup returns CDR1 MGHRA and CDR2 YSYEKL. The CDR3 loop is CASSQGVGSRIETQYF. The CDR3 region has the DNA TGCGCCAGCAGCCAGGGGGTTGGGAGTCGGATTGAGACCCAGTACTTC.

This chain links TRBV6-5 with TRBJ1-4; no clear D gene. With 5 bases removed from V and 5 bases from J, the gap between germline ends came to 12 bases. There are 14 residues in the CDR3. CDR1 and CDR2 (germline): MNHEY, SVGAGI. CDR3: CASSPGSANEKLFF. The CDR3 DNA reads as TGTGCCAGCAGTCCTGGCTCAGCAAATGAAAAACTGTTTTTT.

The rearrangement joins TRBV27 to TRBJ1-5; D gene uncertain. The CDR3 is made up of 15 amino acids. Germline loops: CDR1 MNHEY, CDR2 SMNVEV (reference sequence). Trimming removed 4 bases at V and 3 bases at J, with 13 bases between. Written as DNA, the CDR3 is TGTGCCAGCAGTTCACACCAGTTTCCCAATCAGCCCCAGCATTTT. Translated, it gives CASSSHQFPNQPQHF.

The chain links TRBV2 to TRBJ1-2; D is unresolved. The CDR3 length is 15 residues. V lost 3 bases, J lost 0 bases, and 11 bases lay in between. Germline V gene sequence: CDR1 SNHLY, CDR2 FYNNEI. The CDR3 region is CASSESGVTNYGYTF. The CDR3 nucleotides read TGTGCCAGCAGTGAGAGTGGGGTTACTAACTATGGCTACACCTTC.

This chain links TRBV6-5 with TRBJ1-2, with D maybe TRBD1 (5 bases). This CDR3 is built from 15 residues. V was pared by 0 bases and J by 2 bases, with 10 bases between. CDR1 is MNHEY, CDR2 SVGAGI, per germline. Here the CDR3 reads CASSYSGVGNYGYTF. Written as DNA, the CDR3 is TGTGCCAGCAGTTACTCGGGGGTAGGGAACTATGGCTACACCTTC.

V usage is TRBV7-8 and J usage is TRBJ1-2; tentative D call: TRBD1 (5 bases). The ends were cut back, 5 bases at V and 0 bases at J, with 7 bases in the middle. The CDR3 contains 13 residues. CDR1 is SGHVS and CDR2 is FQNEAQ in the germline V gene. As DNA, the CDR3 is TGTGCCAGCAGCCGGGGGACTAACTATGGCTACACCTTC. Amino acids: CASSRGTNYGYTF.

This chain links TRBV6-5 with TRBJ1-6, with D possibly TRBD1 on 6 matching bases. Looked up from germline, CDR1 is MNHEY and CDR2 is SVGAGI. This CDR3 spans 15 amino acids. Trimming removed 5 bases from V and 6 bases from J, with 14 bases in between. CDR3 amino acids: CASSRGQQANSPLHF. The CDR3 nucleotides read TGTGCCAGCAGTCGTGGACAGCAAGCTAATTCACCCCTCCACTTT.

This chain connects TRBV6-1 to TRBJ2-7; D may be TRBD1 or TRBD2 (5 bases each). The germline gives CDR1 MNHNS, CDR2 SASEGT. This CDR3 is 13 amino acids long. V was trimmed by 3 bases and J by 6 bases, leaving 12 bases between them. CDR3 sequence: CASSDGRGGEQYF. The CDR3 nucleotides read TGTGCCAGCAGTGATGGACGGGGCGGCGAGCAGTACTTC.